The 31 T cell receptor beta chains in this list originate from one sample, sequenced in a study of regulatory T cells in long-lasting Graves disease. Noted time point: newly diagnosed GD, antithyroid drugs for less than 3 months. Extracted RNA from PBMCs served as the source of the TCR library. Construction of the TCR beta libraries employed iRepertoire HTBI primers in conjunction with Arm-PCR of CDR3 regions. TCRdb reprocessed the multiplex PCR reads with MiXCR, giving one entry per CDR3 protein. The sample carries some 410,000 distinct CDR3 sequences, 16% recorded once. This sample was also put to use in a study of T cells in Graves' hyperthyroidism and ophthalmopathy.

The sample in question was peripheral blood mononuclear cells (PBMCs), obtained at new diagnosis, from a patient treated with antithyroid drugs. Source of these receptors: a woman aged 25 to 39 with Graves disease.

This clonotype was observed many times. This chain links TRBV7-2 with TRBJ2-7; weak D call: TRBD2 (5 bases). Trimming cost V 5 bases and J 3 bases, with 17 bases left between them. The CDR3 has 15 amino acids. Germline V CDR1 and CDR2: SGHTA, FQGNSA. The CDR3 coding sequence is TGTGCCAGCAGCCAGAGCGGCGACCTGCGCTACGAGCAGTACTTC. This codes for CASSQSGDLRYEQYF.

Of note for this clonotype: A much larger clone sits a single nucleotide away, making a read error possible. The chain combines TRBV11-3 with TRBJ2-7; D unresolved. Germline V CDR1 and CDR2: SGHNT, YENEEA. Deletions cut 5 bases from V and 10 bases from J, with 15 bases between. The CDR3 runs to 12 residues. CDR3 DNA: TGTGCCAGCAGCGCCGGGCGTAAGAGACAGTACTTC. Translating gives CASSAGRKRQYF.

The CDR3 coding sequence is TGCAGTGCACAGATAGCGGGAGGTTTGACAGATACGCAGTATTTT. Protein: CSAQIAGGLTDTQYF. V is TRBV20-1 and J is TRBJ2-3; 10 nucleotides match TRBD2. V shed 6 bases, J shed 3 bases, and the junction held 9 bases outside the gene matches. The CDR3 is made up of 15 amino acids. CDR1 and CDR2 from the germline V gene are DFQATT and SNEGSKA (reference sequence).

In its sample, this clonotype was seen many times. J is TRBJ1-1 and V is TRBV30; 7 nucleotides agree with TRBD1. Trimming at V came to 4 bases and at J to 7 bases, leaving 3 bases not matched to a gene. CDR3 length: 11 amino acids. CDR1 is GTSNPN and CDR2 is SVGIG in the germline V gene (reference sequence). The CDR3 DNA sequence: TGTGCCTGGACCCGGGACAGTGAAGCTTTCTTT. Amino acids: CAWTRDSEAFF.

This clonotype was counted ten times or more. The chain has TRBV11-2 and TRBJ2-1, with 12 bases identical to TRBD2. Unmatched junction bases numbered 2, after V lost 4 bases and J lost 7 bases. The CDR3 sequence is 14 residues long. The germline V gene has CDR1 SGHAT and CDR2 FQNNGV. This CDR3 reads CASSSLAGGNEQFF. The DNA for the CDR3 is TGTGCCAGCAGCTCACTAGCGGGAGGAAATGAGCAGTTCTTC.

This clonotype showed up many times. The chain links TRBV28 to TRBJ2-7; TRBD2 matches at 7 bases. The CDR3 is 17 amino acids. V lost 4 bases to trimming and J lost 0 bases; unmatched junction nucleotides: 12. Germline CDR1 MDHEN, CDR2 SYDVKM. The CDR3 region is CASSWGGADPYSYEQYF. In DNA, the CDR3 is TGTGCCAGCAGTTGGGGGGGAGCGGACCCCTACTCCTACGAGCAGTACTTC.

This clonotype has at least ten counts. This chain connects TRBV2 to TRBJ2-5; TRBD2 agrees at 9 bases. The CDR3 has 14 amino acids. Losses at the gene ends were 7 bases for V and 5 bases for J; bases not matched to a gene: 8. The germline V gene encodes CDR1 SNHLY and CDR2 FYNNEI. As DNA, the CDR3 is TGTGCCAGCAAAATGATAGCGGGAGACGAGACCCAGTACTTC. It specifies CASKMIAGDETQYF.

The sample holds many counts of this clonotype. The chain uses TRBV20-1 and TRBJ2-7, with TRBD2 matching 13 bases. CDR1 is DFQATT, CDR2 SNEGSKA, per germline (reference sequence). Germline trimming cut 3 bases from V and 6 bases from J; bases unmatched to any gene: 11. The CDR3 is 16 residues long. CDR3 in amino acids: CSASMRTSGSFGEQYF. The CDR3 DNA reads TGCAGTGCTAGTATGCGGACTAGCGGGAGTTTTGGCGAGCAGTACTTC.

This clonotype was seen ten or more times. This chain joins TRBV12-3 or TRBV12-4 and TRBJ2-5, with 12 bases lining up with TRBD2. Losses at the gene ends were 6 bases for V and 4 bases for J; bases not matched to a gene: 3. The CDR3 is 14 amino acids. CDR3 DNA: TGTGCCAGCAGCGGACTAGCGGGAAGAGAGACCCAGTACTTC. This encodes CASSGLAGRETQYF.

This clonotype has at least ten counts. The CDR3: CASSSEPDTQYF. CDR3 nucleotides: TGTGCCAGCAGCTCTGAACCAGATACGCAGTATTTT. V gene TRBV7-9 combines with J gene TRBJ2-3; no clear D. This CDR3 region has 12 residues. Germline-derived CDR1 and CDR2 are SEHNR and FQNEAQ (reference sequence). The V and J ends lost 4 bases and 4 bases respectively, with 6 bases between them.

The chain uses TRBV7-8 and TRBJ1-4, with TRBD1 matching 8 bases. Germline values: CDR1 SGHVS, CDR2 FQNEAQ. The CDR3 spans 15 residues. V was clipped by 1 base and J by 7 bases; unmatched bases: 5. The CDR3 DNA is TGTGCCAGCAGCTTAGTTGCAGGGGGCTTTGAAAAACTGTTTTTT. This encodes CASSLVAGGFEKLFF.

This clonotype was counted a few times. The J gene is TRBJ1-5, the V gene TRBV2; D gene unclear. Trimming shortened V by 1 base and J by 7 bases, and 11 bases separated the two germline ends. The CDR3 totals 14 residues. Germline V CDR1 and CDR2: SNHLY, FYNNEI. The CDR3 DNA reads TGTGCCAGCAGTGAAGGACTCCTGGGGCAGCCCCAGCATTTT. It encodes CASSEGLLGQPQHF.

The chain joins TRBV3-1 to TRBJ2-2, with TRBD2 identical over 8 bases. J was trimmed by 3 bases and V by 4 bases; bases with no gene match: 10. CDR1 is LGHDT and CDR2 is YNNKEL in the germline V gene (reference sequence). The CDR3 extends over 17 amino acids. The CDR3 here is CASSLDYQREYTGELFF. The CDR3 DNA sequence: TGTGCCAGCAGCCTAGATTACCAGCGGGAGTACACCGGGGAGCTGTTTTTT.

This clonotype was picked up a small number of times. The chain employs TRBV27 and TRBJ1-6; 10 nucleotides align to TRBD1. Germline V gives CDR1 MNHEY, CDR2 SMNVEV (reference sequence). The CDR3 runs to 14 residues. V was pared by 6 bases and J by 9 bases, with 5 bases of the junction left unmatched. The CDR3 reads CASSSGTGVSPLHF. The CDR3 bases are TGTGCCAGCAGCTCCGGGACAGGGGTTTCACCCCTCCACTTT.

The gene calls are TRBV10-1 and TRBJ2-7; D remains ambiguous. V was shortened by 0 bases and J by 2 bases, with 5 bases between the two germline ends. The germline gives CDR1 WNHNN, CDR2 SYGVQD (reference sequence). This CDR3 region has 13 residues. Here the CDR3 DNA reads TGCGCCAGCAGTGAGTCGATGACCTACGAGCAGTACTTC. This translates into CASSESMTYEQYF.

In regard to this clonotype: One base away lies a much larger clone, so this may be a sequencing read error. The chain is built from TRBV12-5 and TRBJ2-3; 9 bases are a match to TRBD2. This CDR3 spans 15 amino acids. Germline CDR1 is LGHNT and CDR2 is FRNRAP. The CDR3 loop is CASGLEPPAGGEQSF. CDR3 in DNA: TGTGCTAGTGGTTTGGAACCCCCGGCGGGAGGGGAGCAGTCCTTC.

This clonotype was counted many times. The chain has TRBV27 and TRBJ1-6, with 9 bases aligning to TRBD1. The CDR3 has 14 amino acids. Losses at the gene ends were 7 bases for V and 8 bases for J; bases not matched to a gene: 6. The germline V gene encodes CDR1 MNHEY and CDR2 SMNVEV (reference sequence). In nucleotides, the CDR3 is TGTGCCAGCACAACGGACAGGGGAGATTCACCCCTCCACTTT. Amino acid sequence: CASTTDRGDSPLHF.

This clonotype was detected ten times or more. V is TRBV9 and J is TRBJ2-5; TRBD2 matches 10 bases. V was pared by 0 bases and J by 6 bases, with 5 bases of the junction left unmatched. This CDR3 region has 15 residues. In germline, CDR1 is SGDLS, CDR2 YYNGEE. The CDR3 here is CASSVDGTSAQTQYF. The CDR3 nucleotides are TGTGCCAGCAGCGTAGACGGGACTAGCGCGCAGACCCAGTACTTC.

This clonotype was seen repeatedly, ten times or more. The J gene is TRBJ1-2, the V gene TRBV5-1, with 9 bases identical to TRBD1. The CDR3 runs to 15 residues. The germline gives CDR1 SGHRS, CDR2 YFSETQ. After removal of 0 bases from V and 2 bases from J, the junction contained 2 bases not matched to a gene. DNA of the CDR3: TGCGCCAGCAGCTTGGCTGGGACAGGGAACTATGGCTACACCTTC. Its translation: CASSLAGTGNYGYTF.

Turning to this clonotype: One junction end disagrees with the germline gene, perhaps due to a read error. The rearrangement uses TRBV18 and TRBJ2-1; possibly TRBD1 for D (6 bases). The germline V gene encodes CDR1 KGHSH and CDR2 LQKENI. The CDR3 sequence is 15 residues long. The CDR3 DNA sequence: TGTGCCAGCTCCCCCCGGGGCAGGGGTGACAATGAGCACTTCTTC. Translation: CASSPRGRGDNEHFF.

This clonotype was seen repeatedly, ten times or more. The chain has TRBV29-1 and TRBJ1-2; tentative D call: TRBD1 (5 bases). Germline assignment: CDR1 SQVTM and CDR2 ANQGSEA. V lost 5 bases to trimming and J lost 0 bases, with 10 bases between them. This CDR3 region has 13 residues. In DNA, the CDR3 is TGCAGCGTTTCCGGGACGGCTAACTATGGCTACACCTTC. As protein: CSVSGTANYGYTF.

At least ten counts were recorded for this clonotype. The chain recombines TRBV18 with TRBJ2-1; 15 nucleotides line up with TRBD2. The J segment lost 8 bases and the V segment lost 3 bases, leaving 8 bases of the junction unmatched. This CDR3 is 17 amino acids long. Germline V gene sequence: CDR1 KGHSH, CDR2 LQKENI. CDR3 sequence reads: CASSPGGLAGGTHEQFF. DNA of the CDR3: TGTGCCAGCTCACCGGGGGGACTAGCGGGAGGTACTCATGAGCAGTTCTTC.

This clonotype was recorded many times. This CDR3 reads CASSFGSSPTYEQYF. CDR3 bases: TGTGCCAGCAGCTTTGGGTCCTCTCCAACCTACGAGCAGTACTTC. This chain uses TRBV7-6 with TRBJ2-7; D unresolved. Germline V CDR1 and CDR2: SGHVS, FNYEAQ. The CDR3 is 15 residues long. V was pared by 3 bases and J by 2 bases, with 14 bases between. Supplemented by reference TRBV7-6 and TRBJ2-7, the full variable domain reads GAGVSQSPRYKVTKRGQDVALRCDPISGHVSLYWYRQALGQGPEFLTYFNYEAQQDKSGLPNDRFSAERPEGSISTLTIQRTEQRDSAMYRCASSFGSSPTYEQYFGPGTRLTVT.

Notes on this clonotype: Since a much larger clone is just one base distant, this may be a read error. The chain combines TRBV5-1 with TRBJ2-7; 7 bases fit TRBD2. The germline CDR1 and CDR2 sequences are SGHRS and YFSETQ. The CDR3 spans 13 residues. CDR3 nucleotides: TGCGCCGGCAGCTACGAGCGGGACTACGAGCAGTACTTC. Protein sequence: CAGSYERDYEQYF.

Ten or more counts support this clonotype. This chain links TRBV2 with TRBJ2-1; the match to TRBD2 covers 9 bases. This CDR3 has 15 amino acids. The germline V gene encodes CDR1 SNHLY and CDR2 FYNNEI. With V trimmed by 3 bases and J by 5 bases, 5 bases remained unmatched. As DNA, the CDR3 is TGTGCCAGCAGTGACCGCGGGAGGGCGGACAATGAGCAGTTCTTC. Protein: CASSDRGRADNEQFF.

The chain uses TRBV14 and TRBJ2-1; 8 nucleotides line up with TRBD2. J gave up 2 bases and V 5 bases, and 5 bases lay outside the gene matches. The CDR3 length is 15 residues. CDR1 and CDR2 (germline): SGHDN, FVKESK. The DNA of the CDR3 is TGTGCCAGCAGCTACTTAGCGGGAACCTACAATGAGCAGTTCTTC. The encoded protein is CASSYLAGTYNEQFF. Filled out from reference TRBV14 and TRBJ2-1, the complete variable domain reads EAGVTQFPSHSVIEKGQTVTLRCDPISGHDNLYWYRRVMGKEIKFLLHFVKESKQDESGMPNNRFLAERTGGTYSTLKVQPAELEDSGVYFCASSYLAGTYNEQFFGPGTRLTVL.

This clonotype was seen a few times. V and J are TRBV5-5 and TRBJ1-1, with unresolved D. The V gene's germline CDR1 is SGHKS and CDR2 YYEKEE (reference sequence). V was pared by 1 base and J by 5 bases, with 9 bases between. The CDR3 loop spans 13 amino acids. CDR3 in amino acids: CASSLTPQTEAFF. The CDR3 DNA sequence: TGTGCCAGCAGCTTGACTCCTCAGACTGAAGCTTTCTTT.

The CDR3 here is CASSRPGTSSPLHF. The CDR3 bases are TGTGCCAGCAGCCGCCCCGGGACGAGTTCACCCCTCCACTTT. The V gene is TRBV11-2, the J gene TRBJ1-6, with D perhaps TRBD1 (5 bases). This CDR3 is 14 amino acids long. The V end lost 5 bases, the J end lost 9 bases, and 14 bases lay between the germline ends. Germline CDR1 is SGHAT and CDR2 is FQNNGV.

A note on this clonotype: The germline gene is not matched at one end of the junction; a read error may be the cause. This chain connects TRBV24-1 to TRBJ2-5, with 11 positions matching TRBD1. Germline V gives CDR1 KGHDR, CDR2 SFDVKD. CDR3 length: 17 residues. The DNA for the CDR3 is TGTACCACCAGTGCTTCACCGGGACAGGGGGGACAGGAGACCCAGTACTTC. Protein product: CTTSASPGQGGQETQYF.

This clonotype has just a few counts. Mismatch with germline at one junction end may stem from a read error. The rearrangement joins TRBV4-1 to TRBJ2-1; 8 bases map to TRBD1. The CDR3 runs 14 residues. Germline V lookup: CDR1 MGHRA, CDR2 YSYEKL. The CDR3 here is CASSLGQAQWKRDF. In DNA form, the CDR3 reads TGCGCCAGCAGCCTGGGACAGGCCCAGTGGAAGCGAGATTTC.

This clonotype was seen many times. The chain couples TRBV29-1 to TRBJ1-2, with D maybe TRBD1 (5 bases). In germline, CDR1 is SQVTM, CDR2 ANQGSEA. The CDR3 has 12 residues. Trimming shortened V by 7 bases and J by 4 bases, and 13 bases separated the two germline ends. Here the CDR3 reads CSARRGSYGYTF. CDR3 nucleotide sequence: TGCAGCGCCCGCCGGGGGAGCTATGGCTACACCTTC.